This TCR beta chain derives from a study of blood T cell repertoires in COVID-19. Study-level background: Donors in the United States, Italy and Spain gave samples during acute or convalescent COVID-19. Sources were T cells, B-cell-depleted T cells, or PBMCs; the material itself was cDNA or gDNA.

Germline lookup yields CDR1 SGHRS and CDR2 YFSETQ. This CDR3 is 14 amino acids long. Trimming removed 3 bases from V and 6 bases from J, with 10 bases in between. Per the study methods: Amplification with reference gene primers provided the estimates of nucleated cell counts. Assay used: immunoSEQ multiplex PCR; TCRdb lists only in-frame clones, some missing. Clone size and the V and J calls come from that table; the DNA yielded D and trimming. The sample lists hundreds of thousands of clones; almost 85% were seen once. Specimen: peripheral blood. V usage is TRBV5-1 and J usage is TRBJ1-6; D remains unclear. The source of this sequence is a human donor in a cohort sampled during active COVID-19. The CDR3 protein is CASSSSRPNSPLHF. The CDR3, as DNA: TGCGCCAGCAGCTCCTCGCGGCCTAATTCACCCCTCCACTTT.